This record concerns one T cell receptor (delta chain) sequence. Its antigen is unidentified. Just one base apart from a much larger clone, this may be a read error. These data originate in a study of delta chains in infants with herpesvirus infections. Study in general: Infants infected with CMV after birth were searched for public fetal Vdelta1/Vgamma8 clonotype. Points from the study as a whole: No race- or environment-matched controls existed, and samples were few. The public Vdelta1 clonotype appeared in about 20% of the 18 CMV-infected infants. The public clonotype might exist undetected in CMV-uninfected infants.

PBMC RNA was reverse transcribed using gamma-chain- and delta-chain-specific primers. TCRdb processed the RT-PCR reads again with the CATT caller. This repertoire shows over a thousand delta-chain clones, about 8.1% found once; its top ten account for 6.5% to 9%. Germline CDR1 is TSWWSYY and CDR2 is QGS. V shed 3 bases and J shed 0 bases, with 32 bases lying between them. The CDR3 loop spans 22 amino acids. The material was peripheral blood, obtained at time point 2 of longitudinal follow-up. The rearrangement links TRDV1 to TRDJ1; a weak D match, TRDD3 (7 bases). The receptor was isolated from a human donor who was a Ugandan infant, either HIV-exposed or HIV-unexposed (not recorded which). The CDR3 reads CALGDRPSPYGGIPSDTDKLIF. For the CDR3, the DNA is TGTGCTCTTGGGGACCGGCCTTCCCCCTACGGGGGGATTCCTAGCGACACCGATAAACTCATCTTT.